This T cell receptor (beta chain) was captured in a study of blood T cell repertoires in COVID-19. For the study at large: The origin of the acute and convalescent COVID-19 samples was the United States, Italy and Spain.

The cohort comprised adults aged about 18 to 90 years residing in approximately 25 US areas. Recovery meant two consecutive negative NP/OP PCR tests, professional clearance, or resolved symptoms. TCRdb's table, derived via immunoSEQ multiplex PCR, lists solely in-frame clones and lacks some. The repertoire holds some 490,000 clones, around nine tenths seen once, with under 9.5% in the top ten. This sequence was found in a woman aged 55-69 years who had recovered from COVID-19. The sample was PBMCs or T cells enriched from blood (not recorded which).

CDR3 bases: TGTGCCAGCAGCCAAATCACAGGCTTCTATGGCTACACCTTC. This translates into CASSQITGFYGYTF. V is TRBV3-1 (or the pseudogene TRBV3-2) and J is TRBJ1-2, with D tentatively TRBD1 (5 bases). The CDR3 is 14 residues long. Germline CDR1 and CDR2: LGHDT and YNNKEL (reference sequence). V lost 2 bases and J lost 4, with 11 bases in between.